Listed below are T cell receptor beta chains from one sample, sequenced in a study of blood T cell repertoires in COVID-19. The data were produced by immunoSEQ multiplex PCR, yet TCRdb's version contains in-frame clones alone and is incomplete. The sample includes about 180,000 clones, roughly 82% of them seen just once. The sequenced sample consisted of peripheral blood. These receptors came from a woman aged 70-85 years with acute or convalescent COVID-19. Both conserved end residues are part of each CDR3. Each record gives: J gene, V gene, clone size, D gene, CDR3 DNA, CDR3 protein. D genes are given only for firm matches. Expanded clones get a size class; other rows say once, few or many, or leave the size out.

j_gene: TRBJ2-7; v_gene: TRBV28; abundance: -; d_gene: TRBD1; CDR3nt: TGTGCCAGCAGTGCGACAGGGTTCGAGCAGTACTTC; CDR3aa: CASSATGFEQYF
j_gene: TRBJ2-7; v_gene: TRBV5-8; abundance: -; d_gene: TRBD2; CDR3nt: TGTGCCAGCAGCTTGGTTCGGGGGGTGAGTCGCTACGAGCAGTACTTC; CDR3aa: CASSLVRGVSRYEQYF
j_gene: TRBJ2-3; v_gene: TRBV6-1; abundance: few; d_gene: -; CDR3nt: TGTGCCAGCAGTGAAGGGCTAGCGCGTAGCACAGATACGCAGTATTTT; CDR3aa: CASSEGLARSTDTQYF
j_gene: TRBJ2-3; v_gene: TRBV30; abundance: -; d_gene: TRBD2; CDR3nt: TGTGCCTGGAAGGCCCAGACTAGCGGTGGCACAGATACGCAGTATTTT; CDR3aa: CAWKAQTSGGTDTQYF
j_gene: TRBJ1-6; v_gene: TRBV6-6; abundance: -; d_gene: -; CDR3nt: TGTGCCAGCGGTAGCTCCTATAATTCACCCCTCCACTTT; CDR3aa: CASGSSYNSPLHF
j_gene: TRBJ2-7; v_gene: TRBV14; abundance: few; d_gene: -; CDR3nt: TGTGCCAGCAGCCAAGAGAAACCGGGACAACTCTACGAGCAGTACTTC; CDR3aa: CASSQEKPGQLYEQYF
j_gene: TRBJ2-7; v_gene: TRBV30; abundance: -; d_gene: TRBD2; CDR3nt: TGTGCCTGGAGGAAAAGCGGGACGGCAAGGGAGCAGTACTTC; CDR3aa: CAWRKSGTAREQYF
j_gene: TRBJ2-1; v_gene: TRBV6-7; abundance: -; d_gene: -; CDR3nt: TGTGCCAGCAGTCCTCTTTGGCTAGCTGCCTACAATGAGCAGTTCTTC; CDR3aa: CASSPLWLAAYNEQFF
j_gene: TRBJ2-3; v_gene: TRBV2; abundance: -; d_gene: TRBD2; CDR3nt: TGTGCCAGGTCTAGCGGGAGGGCTGGAGATACGCAGTATTTT; CDR3aa: CARSSGRAGDTQYF
j_gene: TRBJ2-2; v_gene: TRBV5-1; abundance: -; d_gene: TRBD1; CDR3nt: TGCGCCAGCAGCCCGGACAGGGAAGGCGGGGAGCTGTTTTTT; CDR3aa: CASSPDREGGELFF
j_gene: TRBJ1-2; v_gene: TRBV5-1; abundance: -; d_gene: TRBD1; CDR3nt: TGCGCCAGCAGCTTGTCTACCCCGGGACAGGCTTACGATGGCTACACCTTC; CDR3aa: CASSLSTPGQAYDGYTF
j_gene: TRBJ2-1; v_gene: TRBV4-1; abundance: -; d_gene: TRBD2; CDR3nt: TGCGCCAGCAGCCAATCGGCTAGCGGGAGTGACAATGAGCAGTTCTTC; CDR3aa: CASSQSASGSDNEQFF
j_gene: TRBJ1-5; v_gene: TRBV6-2/TRBV6-3; abundance: few; d_gene: TRBD1; CDR3nt: TGTGCCAGCAGTCGGGACAGGGGTCTGAGTCAGCCCCAGCATTTT; CDR3aa: CASSRDRGLSQPQHF
j_gene: TRBJ2-1; v_gene: TRBV27; abundance: few; d_gene: -; CDR3nt: TGTGCCAGCAGGGCGGTAGGGGCGGACAATGAGCAGTTCTTC; CDR3aa: CASRAVGADNEQFF
j_gene: TRBJ1-3; v_gene: TRBV7-8; abundance: few; d_gene: -; CDR3nt: TGTGCCAGCAGCTCCCAGACAGTCTCTGGAAACACCATATATTTT; CDR3aa: CASSSQTVSGNTIYF
j_gene: TRBJ1-1; v_gene: TRBV28; abundance: -; d_gene: TRBD1; CDR3nt: TGTGCCAGCAGGGGACAGCCGAACACTGAAGCTTTCTTT; CDR3aa: CASRGQPNTEAFF
j_gene: TRBJ2-5; v_gene: TRBV6-5; abundance: -; d_gene: TRBD1; CDR3nt: TGTGCCAGCAGTTGGACAGGGGGGGGAGAGACCCAGTACTTC; CDR3aa: CASSWTGGGETQYF
j_gene: TRBJ1-2; v_gene: TRBV3-1/TRBV3-2; abundance: -; d_gene: -; CDR3nt: TGTGCCAGCAGCCACCCACCTAGGGGCCACACCTTC; CDR3aa: CASSHPPRGHTF
j_gene: TRBJ2-6; v_gene: TRBV28; abundance: few; d_gene: -; CDR3nt: TGTGCCAGCAGCCCGATACAGAACTCTGGGGCCAACGTCCTGACTTTC; CDR3aa: CASSPIQNSGANVLTF
j_gene: TRBJ1-5; v_gene: TRBV10-3; abundance: many; d_gene: -; CDR3nt: TGTGCCATCAGCACCGACGGGGGCAATCAGCCCCAGCATTTT; CDR3aa: CAISTDGGNQPQHF
j_gene: TRBJ2-2; v_gene: TRBV19; abundance: -; d_gene: TRBD1; CDR3nt: TGTGCCAGTAGTATACCGGGACAGATTGCCGGGGAGCTGTTTTTT; CDR3aa: CASSIPGQIAGELFF
j_gene: TRBJ1-5; v_gene: TRBV7-2; abundance: -; d_gene: -; CDR3nt: TGTGCCAGCAGCTTCGGACGGGAAAATCAGCCCCAGCATTTT; CDR3aa: CASSFGRENQPQHF
j_gene: TRBJ2-2; v_gene: TRBV7-2; abundance: few; d_gene: TRBD2; CDR3nt: TGTGCCAGCAGCCCTATAGCGGGGGGGCACACCGGGGAGCTGTTTTTT; CDR3aa: CASSPIAGGHTGELFF
j_gene: TRBJ1-2; v_gene: TRBV20-1; abundance: -; d_gene: TRBD1; CDR3nt: TGCAGTGCTAGTAGTTTGGGACAGGGTCGCTACACCTTC; CDR3aa: CSASSLGQGRYTF
j_gene: TRBJ2-3; v_gene: TRBV9; abundance: -; d_gene: -; CDR3nt: TGTGCCAGCAGCGTGTGGACGGGATCTAGCACAGATACGCAGTATTTT; CDR3aa: CASSVWTGSSTDTQYF
j_gene: TRBJ1-6; v_gene: TRBV28; abundance: -; d_gene: -; CDR3nt: TGTGCCAGCAGAAACTTGGACAGAAATTCACCCCTCCACTTT; CDR3aa: CASRNLDRNSPLHF
j_gene: TRBJ1-5; v_gene: TRBV9; abundance: -; d_gene: TRBD1; CDR3nt: TGTGCCAGCAGCGTAGCCAAACGGGACAGGGCGTATCAGCCCCAGCATTTT; CDR3aa: CASSVAKRDRAYQPQHF
j_gene: TRBJ2-5; v_gene: TRBV14; abundance: once; d_gene: TRBD2; CDR3nt: TGTGCCAGCAGCCCACTTCTAGCGGGGCAAGAGACCCAGTACTTC; CDR3aa: CASSPLLAGQETQYF
j_gene: TRBJ2-3; v_gene: TRBV12-3/TRBV12-4; abundance: once; d_gene: -; CDR3nt: TGTGCCAGCCGCCCTAGCGCCACAGATACGCAGTATTTT; CDR3aa: CASRPSATDTQYF
j_gene: TRBJ1-1; v_gene: TRBV5-6; abundance: -; d_gene: -; CDR3nt: TGTGCCAGCAGCCGACTGGGGGCGAGGACTGAAGCTTTCTTT; CDR3aa: CASSRLGARTEAFF
j_gene: TRBJ2-3; v_gene: TRBV7-6; abundance: -; d_gene: TRBD1; CDR3nt: TGTGCCAGCAGCCGACAGGGGAATAGGGGCACAGATACGCAGTATTTT; CDR3aa: CASSRQGNRGTDTQYF
j_gene: TRBJ2-3; v_gene: TRBV5-5; abundance: -; d_gene: -; CDR3nt: TGTGCCAGCAGCCGGACCCCGGGGACAGATACGCAGTATTTT; CDR3aa: CASSRTPGTDTQYF
j_gene: TRBJ2-7; v_gene: TRBV3-1/TRBV3-2; abundance: -; d_gene: TRBD1; CDR3nt: TGTGCCAGCAGCCAAGCAGCTAACAGGGGTAAATACGAGCAGTACTTC; CDR3aa: CASSQAANRGKYEQYF
j_gene: TRBJ1-4; v_gene: TRBV12-2; abundance: -; d_gene: -; CDR3nt: TGTGCAAGTCGCTTAGGCGGGCAGGCCGGGGCAACTAATGAAAAACTGTTTTTT; CDR3aa: CASRLGGQAGATNEKLFF
j_gene: TRBJ1-6; v_gene: TRBV27; abundance: -; d_gene: -; CDR3nt: TGTGCCAGCAGTTTGGCAGGGACACATTCACCCCTCCACTTT; CDR3aa: CASSLAGTHSPLHF
j_gene: TRBJ2-5; v_gene: TRBV3-1/TRBV3-2; abundance: -; d_gene: TRBD1; CDR3nt: TGTGCCAGCAGCCAAGATCTTCGGGACAGGGAGTACTTC; CDR3aa: CASSQDLRDREYF
j_gene: TRBJ1-6; v_gene: TRBV28; abundance: -; d_gene: -; CDR3nt: TGTGCCAGCAGCCAACGACAGACTTTAAATTCACCCCTCCACTTT; CDR3aa: CASSQRQTLNSPLHF
j_gene: TRBJ2-3; v_gene: TRBV30; abundance: -; d_gene: -; CDR3nt: TGTGCCTGGAGTGTCCCGGCAGATACGCAGTATTTT; CDR3aa: CAWSVPADTQYF
j_gene: TRBJ2-3; v_gene: TRBV29-1; abundance: -; d_gene: -; CDR3nt: TGCAGCGTTGATTTGGGGGCCGAAGATACGCAGTATTTT; CDR3aa: CSVDLGAEDTQYF
j_gene: TRBJ1-2; v_gene: TRBV7-2; abundance: -; d_gene: -; CDR3nt: TGTGCCAGCAGCCTAGACAGATACCCCTATGGCTACACCTTC; CDR3aa: CASSLDRYPYGYTF
j_gene: TRBJ1-2; v_gene: TRBV6-2/TRBV6-3; abundance: -; d_gene: -; CDR3nt: TGTGCCAGCAGTAAAGACAGCTATAACTATGGCTACACCTTC; CDR3aa: CASSKDSYNYGYTF
j_gene: TRBJ1-4; v_gene: TRBV2; abundance: -; d_gene: TRBD1; CDR3nt: TGTGCCAGCAGAAAGGGACAGGTTGAAAAACTGTTTTTT; CDR3aa: CASRKGQVEKLFF
j_gene: TRBJ1-1; v_gene: TRBV4-2; abundance: -; d_gene: -; CDR3nt: TGTGCCAGCAGCCGCATTGAACAGGGGAACACTGAAGCTTTCTTT; CDR3aa: CASSRIEQGNTEAFF
j_gene: TRBJ2-7; v_gene: TRBV6-5; abundance: once; d_gene: TRBD1; CDR3nt: TGTGCCAGTACGGGACAGGCCTACGAGCAGTACTTC; CDR3aa: CASTGQAYEQYF
j_gene: TRBJ2-7; v_gene: TRBV11-2; abundance: few; d_gene: TRBD1; CDR3nt: TGTGCCAGCAGAAGACAGGGTAACGAGCAGTACTTC; CDR3aa: CASRRQGNEQYF
j_gene: TRBJ1-3; v_gene: TRBV29-1; abundance: -; d_gene: -; CDR3nt: TGCAGCGTTGAGAAAGGACACCTTTATTTT; CDR3aa: CSVEKGHLYF
j_gene: TRBJ2-3; v_gene: TRBV7-2; abundance: -; d_gene: TRBD2; CDR3nt: TGTGCCAGCAGCTTAGTACATACAGCGGGGGGCACAGATACGCAGTATTTT; CDR3aa: CASSLVHTAGGTDTQYF
j_gene: TRBJ1-1; v_gene: TRBV6-1; abundance: -; d_gene: -; CDR3nt: TGTGCCAGCAGTGAAGGGGGAGTGGACACTGAAGCTTTCTTT; CDR3aa: CASSEGGVDTEAFF
j_gene: TRBJ1-2; v_gene: TRBV7-2; abundance: -; d_gene: -; CDR3nt: TGTGCCAGCAGCCCTCTCTCGACAGAGCGCTACACCTTC; CDR3aa: CASSPLSTERYTF
j_gene: TRBJ2-5; v_gene: TRBV5-1; abundance: -; d_gene: TRBD2; CDR3nt: TGCGCCAGCAGCCCACGACTAGCGGGAGGAGAAGAGACCCAGTACTTC; CDR3aa: CASSPRLAGGEETQYF
j_gene: TRBJ1-1; v_gene: TRBV6-5; abundance: -; d_gene: TRBD1; CDR3nt: TGTGCCAGCAGGGTAACAGGGGGTACGAACACTGAAGCTTTCTTT; CDR3aa: CASRVTGGTNTEAFF